Each of the 27 T cell receptor beta chains below was sequenced from the same sample in a study of T cell repertoires in ileal Crohn's disease. Libraries were prepared by immunoSEQ multiplex PCR; TCRdb keeps only in-frame clonotypes and omits some of them. The repertoire has some 15,000 clones, about 82% of them found once; the top ten carry about 5.7%. Sequencing used ileal tissue. These TCRs come from an adult with Crohn's disease.

The rearrangement joins TRBV5-1 to TRBJ1-1, with D possibly TRBD1 on 5 matching bases. The germline V gene encodes CDR1 SGHRS and CDR2 YFSETQ. The CDR3 is 15 amino acids. With 3 bases removed from V and 6 bases from J, the gap between germline ends came to 18 bases. CDR3: CASSWAGRVLSEAFF. The CDR3, as DNA: TGCGCCAGCAGCTGGGCAGGGAGGGTACTCTCTGAAGCTTTCTTT.

The chain combines TRBV5-1 with TRBJ2-3; 9 positions agree with TRBD1. The CDR3 covers 15 residues. Germline values: CDR1 SGHRS, CDR2 YFSETQ. J gave up 4 bases and V 0 bases, and 3 bases lay outside the gene matches. The CDR3 loop is CASSLVQGAADTQYF. Here the CDR3 DNA reads TGCGCCAGCAGCTTGGTACAGGGGGCAGCAGATACGCAGTATTTT.

This chain joins TRBV5-8 and TRBJ2-7; 11 bases align to TRBD1. V trimming: 5 bases; J trimming: 4 bases; junction bases outside the gene matches: 8. Germline loops: CDR1 SGHTS, CDR2 YDEGEE. This CDR3 comprises 15 residues. The CDR3 sequence: CASSPRTGGIYEQYF. CDR3 sequence (DNA): TGTGCCAGCAGTCCGAGGACAGGGGGCATATACGAGCAGTACTTC.

The chain couples TRBV7-2 to TRBJ1-4, with a possible D match to TRBD1 (5 bases). Germline CDR1 SGHTA, CDR2 FQGNSA. This CDR3 is built from 15 residues. Deletions cut 5 bases from V and 7 bases from J, with 17 bases between. The CDR3 nucleotides are TGTGCCAGCAGCCCCTGGGCGGGACTAGGTGAAAAACTGTTTTTT. Translated: CASSPWAGLGEKLFF.

The chain uses TRBV5-1 and TRBJ1-6, with 10 bases identical to TRBD1. Germline CDR1 is SGHRS and CDR2 is YFSETQ. The CDR3 consists of 16 residues. The ends lost 4 bases at V and 9 bases at J; junction bases unmatched: 10. Here the CDR3 reads CASSLRGTGDGSPLHF. Written as DNA, the CDR3 is TGCGCCAGCAGCCTCAGAGGGACAGGGGACGGTTCACCCCTCCACTTT.

This rearrangement joins TRBV5-6 to TRBJ2-7, with 8 bases aligning to TRBD1. CDR3 length equals 18 residues. Germline V gene sequence: CDR1 SGHDT, CDR2 YYEEEE. J gave up 3 bases and V 0 bases, and 14 bases lay outside the gene matches. The CDR3 sequence is CASSLGSTGTGLNYEQYF. Here the CDR3 DNA reads TGTGCCAGCAGCTTGGGGAGCACCGGGACAGGTCTTAACTACGAGCAGTACTTC.

This sequence joins TRBV6-1 and TRBJ2-7, with D possibly being TRBD1 (5 bases). This CDR3 is 12 amino acids long. Germline values: CDR1 MNHNS, CDR2 SASEGT. V lost 6 bases and J 6 bases, leaving 12 bases between the germline ends. CDR3 protein: CASRSSGREQYF. CDR3 DNA: TGTGCCAGCAGGAGTTCAGGGCGCGAGCAGTACTTC.

The rearrangement uses TRBV9 and TRBJ2-1; 10 bases agree with TRBD2. The CDR3 loop spans 15 amino acids. The germline gives CDR1 SGDLS, CDR2 YYNGEE. V lost 0 bases to trimming and J lost 5 bases; unmatched junction nucleotides: 2. CDR3 DNA sequence: TGTGCCAGCAGCGTAGTAACTAGCGGGGACAATGAGCAGTTCTTC. This gives the protein CASSVVTSGDNEQFF.

V usage is TRBV6-4 and J usage is TRBJ1-1; TRBD1 matches 10 bases. This CDR3 has 13 amino acids. The ends lost 6 bases at V and 5 bases at J; junction bases unmatched: 3. Germline CDR1 and CDR2: MRHNA and SNTAGT. The CDR3 protein is CASSRDRGTEAFF. The CDR3 coding sequence is TGTGCCAGCAGCCGGGACAGGGGAACTGAAGCTTTCTTT.

The chain uses TRBV15 and TRBJ2-1; 8 bases fit TRBD1. The germline CDR1 and CDR2 sequences are LNHNV and YYDKDF (reference sequence). With V trimmed by 6 bases and J by 6 bases, 7 bases remained unmatched. The CDR3 sequence is 14 residues long. The CDR3: CATRKQGVSNEQFF. The CDR3 coding sequence is TGTGCCACCAGGAAACAGGGGGTGAGCAATGAGCAGTTCTTC.

This rearrangement joins TRBV7-2 to TRBJ2-3; D might be TRBD2 (5 bases). The CDR3 extends over 15 amino acids. Trimming pared 4 bases from V and 4 bases from J, leaving 15 bases between. CDR1 and CDR2 from the germline V gene are SGHTA and FQGNSA. The CDR3 protein is CASSYGGRFADTQYF. CDR3 nucleotide sequence: TGTGCCAGCAGCTACGGAGGCAGGTTTGCAGATACGCAGTATTTT.

V usage is TRBV10-2 and J usage is TRBJ2-7, with 8 nucleotides matching TRBD2. This CDR3 comprises 14 residues. V dropped 4 bases and J dropped 7; count of bases not matched to a gene: 9. Germline V gene sequence: CDR1 WSHSY, CDR2 SAAADI. This CDR3 reads CASSVSLAEPEQYF. The CDR3, as DNA: TGCGCCAGCAGTGTATCACTAGCGGAGCCGGAGCAGTACTTC.

The sample holds a few counts of this clone. The V and J genes are TRBV7-8 and TRBJ2-7, with 8 bases matching TRBD1. CDR3 length: 14 residues. CDR1 is SGHVS, CDR2 FQNEAQ, per germline. V was pared by 5 bases and J by 6 bases, with 9 bases of the junction left unmatched. This CDR3 is CASSQTQGAGEQYF. DNA for the CDR3: TGTGCCAGCAGCCAAACCCAGGGGGCCGGCGAGCAGTACTTC.

This chain's CDR3 is CASSLVAGGYGYTF. The CDR3 region has the DNA TGTGCCAGCAGCTTGGTGGCGGGGGGCTATGGCTACACCTTC. The chain uses TRBV5-6 and TRBJ1-2; maybe TRBD1 (5 bases). The V end was cut by 0 bases, the J end by 4 bases, with 10 bases between. This CDR3 is built from 14 residues. CDR1 is SGHDT and CDR2 is YYEEEE in the germline V gene.

The chain joins TRBV5-6 to TRBJ2-5; 7 bases fit TRBD1. The V and J ends lost 7 bases and 4 bases, in that order; junction bases with no gene match: 10. The CDR3 extends over 14 amino acids. CDR1 and CDR2 from the germline V gene are SGHDT and YYEEEE. In nucleotides, the CDR3 is TGTGCCAGCTACAAACAGGGGATAGGAGAGACCCAGTACTTC. It is translated as CASYKQGIGETQYF.

The J gene is TRBJ2-3, the V gene TRBV7-6; D is ambiguous. V lost 5 bases to trimming and J lost 0 bases, with 3 bases between them. From germline, CDR1 is SGHVS and CDR2 FNYEAQ. The CDR3 contains 12 residues. The CDR3 sequence is CASSLSTDTQYF. As DNA, the CDR3 is TGTGCCAGCAGCCTGAGCACAGATACGCAGTATTTT.

In its sample, this clone was seen once. The chain uses TRBV11-2 and TRBJ1-4; TRBD1 aligns across 10 bases. The CDR3 has 16 amino acids. J was trimmed by 11 bases and V by 4 bases; bases with no gene match: 13. The germline V gene has CDR1 SGHAT and CDR2 FQNNGV. CDR3 region: CASSSGAGTGVGKLFF. In nucleotides, the CDR3 is TGTGCCAGCAGCTCGGGAGCCGGGACAGGGGTTGGGAAACTGTTTTTT.

This rearrangement joins TRBV7-3 to TRBJ1-1; a possible D gene is TRBD1 (5 bases). Germline CDR1 reads SGHTA; CDR2 reads FQGTGA. Trimming removed 1 base at V and 5 bases at J, with 11 bases between. The CDR3 consists of 14 residues. The CDR3 sequence: CASSLSSRATEAFF. The CDR3 DNA follows: TGTGCCAGCAGCTTAAGTAGCAGGGCGACTGAAGCTTTCTTT.

The CDR3 sequence is CSMDSAYGYTF. The CDR3 bases are TGCAGTATGGACAGCGCCTATGGCTACACCTTC. The chain uses TRBV29-1 and TRBJ1-2; possibly TRBD1 for D (6 bases). There are 11 residues in the CDR3. Germline V gene data show CDR1 as SQVTM and CDR2 as ANQGSEA.

The genes are TRBV9 and TRBJ1-2, with 8 nucleotides matching TRBD1. Germline CDR1 reads SGDLS; CDR2 reads YYNGEE. J was trimmed by 2 bases and V by 4 bases; bases with no gene match: 4. The CDR3 length is 14 residues. In DNA, the CDR3 is TGTGCCAGCAGCCCCCGGACAGGGAACTATGGCTACACCTTC. Encoded protein: CASSPRTGNYGYTF.

There are a few counts of this clone. This sequence joins TRBV5-5 and TRBJ2-7, with D possibly TRBD1 on 8 matching bases. Germline CDR1 SGHKS, CDR2 YYEKEE (reference sequence). Trimming took 2 bases from V and 0 from J, leaving 18 bases between them. The CDR3 loop spans 17 amino acids. As DNA, the CDR3 is TGTGCCAGCAGCTTCGGGTCGACAGGGGAGGGCTCCTACGAGCAGTACTTC. It codes for CASSFGSTGEGSYEQYF. The variable domain in full, with the rest retrieved from reference TRBV5-5 and TRBJ2-7, is DAGVTQSPTHLIKTRGQQVTLRCSPISGHKSVSWYQQVLGQGPQFIFQYYEKEERGRGNFPDRFSARQFPNYSSELNVNALLLGDSALYLCASSFGSTGEGSYEQYFGPGTRLTVT.

This clone is a singleton in its sample. The rearrangement links TRBV5-1 to TRBJ2-7; 12 bases are a match to TRBD1. Germline V gene sequence: CDR1 SGHRS, CDR2 YFSETQ. The CDR3 is 15 residues long. Trimming took 3 bases from V and 2 from J; bases not matched to a gene: 3. Here the CDR3 reads CASSWGQGAAYEQYF. The DNA for the CDR3 is TGCGCCAGCAGCTGGGGACAGGGGGCGGCCTACGAGCAGTACTTC.

The rearrangement links TRBV4-2 to TRBJ2-5; D remains unclear. Germline V gene data show CDR1 as LGHNA and CDR2 as YNFKEQ. Trimming left V 0 bases short and J 2 bases short, with 16 bases between. The CDR3 is 17 amino acids. The CDR3 loop is CASSQERKALRQETQYF. The CDR3 DNA reads as TGTGCCAGCAGCCAAGAACGAAAAGCCCTGAGACAAGAGACCCAGTACTTC.

The chain is built from TRBV7-3 and TRBJ2-3, with 11 nucleotides matching TRBD2. V was pared by 1 base and J by 5 bases, with 8 bases of the junction left unmatched. There are 17 residues in the CDR3. Per germline, CDR1 SGHTA and CDR2 FQGTGA. This CDR3 reads CASSLMALAGAGDTQYF. CDR3 in DNA: TGTGCCAGCAGCTTAATGGCACTAGCGGGAGCGGGAGATACGCAGTATTTT.

A single count supports this clone. The chain combines TRBV14 with TRBJ2-7; 13 bases fit TRBD2. Per germline, CDR1 SGHDN and CDR2 FVKESK. After removal of 4 bases from V and 5 bases from J, the junction contained 14 bases not matched to a gene. This CDR3 has 18 residues. CDR3: CASSPLGGLAGFIDEQYF. For the CDR3, the DNA is TGTGCCAGCAGCCCCCTAGGGGGACTAGCGGGATTTATCGACGAGCAGTACTTC.

V is TRBV6-5 and J is TRBJ2-7; 8 bases map to TRBD1. This CDR3 contains 14 residues. CDR1 is MNHEY, CDR2 SVGAGI, per germline. J gave up 3 bases and V 6 bases, and 7 bases lay outside the gene matches. The CDR3 protein is CASSRDRHFYEQYF. The DNA for the CDR3 is TGTGCCAGCAGCCGGGACAGGCACTTCTACGAGCAGTACTTC.

The chain recombines TRBV6-5 with TRBJ2-7; 7 nucleotides align to TRBD2. Germline V gene lookup returns CDR1 MNHEY and CDR2 SVGAGI. The CDR3 has 13 amino acids. V gave up 6 bases and J gave up 0 bases; unmatched junction bases: 2. DNA of the CDR3: TGTGCCAGCAGGGGAGGGTACTCCTACGAGCAGTACTTC. Its protein product is CASRGGYSYEQYF.